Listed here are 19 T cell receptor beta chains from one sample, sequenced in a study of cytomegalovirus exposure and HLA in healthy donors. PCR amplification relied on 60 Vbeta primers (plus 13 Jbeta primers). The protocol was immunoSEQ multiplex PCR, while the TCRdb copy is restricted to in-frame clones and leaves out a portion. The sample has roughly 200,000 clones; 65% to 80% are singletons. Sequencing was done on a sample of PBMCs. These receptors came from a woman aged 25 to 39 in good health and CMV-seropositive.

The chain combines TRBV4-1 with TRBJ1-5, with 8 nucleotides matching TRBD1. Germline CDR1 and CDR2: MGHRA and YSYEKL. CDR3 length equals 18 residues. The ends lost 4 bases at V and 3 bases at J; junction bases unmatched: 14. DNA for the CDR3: TGCGCCAGCAGCCGCGGCGCCAGGGGGCGAGACCTCAATCAGCCCCAGCATTTT. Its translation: CASSRGARGRDLNQPQHF.

CDR3 nucleotides: TGTGCCAGTAGTTCCGGGACAGGGAGCTCCTACGAGCAGTACTTC. This codes for CASSSGTGSSYEQYF. This chain connects TRBV19 to TRBJ2-7, with 9 bases matching TRBD1. Per germline, CDR1 LNHDA and CDR2 SQIVND (reference sequence). This CDR3 spans 15 amino acids. Losses at the gene ends were 5 bases for V and 0 bases for J; bases not matched to a gene: 5.

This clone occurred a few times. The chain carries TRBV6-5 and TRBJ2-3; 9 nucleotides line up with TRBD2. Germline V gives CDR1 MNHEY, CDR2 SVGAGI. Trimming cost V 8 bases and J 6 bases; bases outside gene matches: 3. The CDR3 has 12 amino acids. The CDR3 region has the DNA TGTGCCAGCTCGCGGGAGGGGGATACGCAGTATTTT. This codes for CASSREGDTQYF.

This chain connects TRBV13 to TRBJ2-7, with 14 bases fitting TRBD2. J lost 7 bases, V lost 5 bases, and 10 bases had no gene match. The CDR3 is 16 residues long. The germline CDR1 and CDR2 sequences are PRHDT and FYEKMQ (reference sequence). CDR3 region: CASSRWTSGRKGEQYF. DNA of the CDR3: TGTGCCAGCAGCCGGTGGACTAGCGGGAGGAAGGGGGAGCAGTACTTC.

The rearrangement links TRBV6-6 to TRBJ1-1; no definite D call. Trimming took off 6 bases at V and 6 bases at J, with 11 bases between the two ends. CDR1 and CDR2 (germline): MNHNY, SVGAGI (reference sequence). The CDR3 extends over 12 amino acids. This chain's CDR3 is CASSREGAEAFF. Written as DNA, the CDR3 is TGTGCCAGCAGCCGGGAGGGCGCTGAAGCTTTCTTT.

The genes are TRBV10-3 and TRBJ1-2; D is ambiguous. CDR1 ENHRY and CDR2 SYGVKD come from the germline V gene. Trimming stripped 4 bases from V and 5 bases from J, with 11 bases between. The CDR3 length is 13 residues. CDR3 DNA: TGTGCCATCAGTGCTTGGAGGGATTATGGCTACACCTTC. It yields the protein CAISAWRDYGYTF.

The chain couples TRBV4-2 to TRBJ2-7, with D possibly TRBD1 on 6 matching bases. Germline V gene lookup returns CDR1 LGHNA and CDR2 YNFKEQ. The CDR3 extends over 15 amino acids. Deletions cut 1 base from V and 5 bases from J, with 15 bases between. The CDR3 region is CASSQGTEGINEQYF. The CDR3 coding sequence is TGTGCCAGCAGCCAAGGGACAGAGGGGATAAACGAGCAGTACTTC.

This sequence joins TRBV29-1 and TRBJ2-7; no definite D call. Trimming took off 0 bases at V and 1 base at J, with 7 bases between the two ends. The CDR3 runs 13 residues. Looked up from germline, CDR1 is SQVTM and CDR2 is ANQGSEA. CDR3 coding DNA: TGCAGCGTTGAAGACAGGCTATCCTACGAGCAGTACTTC. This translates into CSVEDRLSYEQYF.

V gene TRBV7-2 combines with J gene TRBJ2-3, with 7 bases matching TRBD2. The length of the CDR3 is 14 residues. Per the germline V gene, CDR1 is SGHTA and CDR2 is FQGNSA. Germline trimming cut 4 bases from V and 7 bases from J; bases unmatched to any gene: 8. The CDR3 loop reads CASSSPGLVHTQYF. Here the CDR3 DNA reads TGTGCCAGCAGCTCCCCAGGACTAGTCCATACGCAGTATTTT.

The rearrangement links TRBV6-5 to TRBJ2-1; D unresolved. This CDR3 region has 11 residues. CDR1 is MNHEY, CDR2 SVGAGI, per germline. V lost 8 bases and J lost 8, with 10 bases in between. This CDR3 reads CASQRGYEQFF. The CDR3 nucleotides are TGTGCCAGCCAGAGAGGATATGAGCAGTTCTTC.

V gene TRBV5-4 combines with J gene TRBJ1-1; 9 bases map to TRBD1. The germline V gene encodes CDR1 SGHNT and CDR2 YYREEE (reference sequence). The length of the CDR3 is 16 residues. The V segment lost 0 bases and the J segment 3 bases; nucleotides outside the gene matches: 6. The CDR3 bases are TGTGCCAGCAGCTTGGGGACAGGGGTAGTCGACACTGAAGCTTTCTTT. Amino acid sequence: CASSLGTGVVDTEAFF.

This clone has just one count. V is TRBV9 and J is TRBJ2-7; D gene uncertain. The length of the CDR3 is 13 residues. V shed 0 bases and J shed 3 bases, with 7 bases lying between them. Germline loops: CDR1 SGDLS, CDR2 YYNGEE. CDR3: CASSVDSGYEQYF. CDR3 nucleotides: TGTGCCAGCAGCGTAGATTCGGGCTACGAGCAGTACTTC.

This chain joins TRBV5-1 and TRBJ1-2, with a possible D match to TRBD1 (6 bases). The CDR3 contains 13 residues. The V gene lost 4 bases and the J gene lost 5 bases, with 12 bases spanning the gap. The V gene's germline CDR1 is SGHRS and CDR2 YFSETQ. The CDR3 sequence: CASSGWTDYGYTF. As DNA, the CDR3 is TGCGCCAGCAGCGGATGGACAGATTATGGCTACACCTTC.

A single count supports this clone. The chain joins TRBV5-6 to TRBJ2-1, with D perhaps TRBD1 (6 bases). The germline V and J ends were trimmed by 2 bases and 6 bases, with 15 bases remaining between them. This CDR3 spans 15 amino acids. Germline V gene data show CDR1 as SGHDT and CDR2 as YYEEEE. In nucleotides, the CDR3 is TGTGCCAGCAGCTTCGATTATACAGGGATCAATGAGCAGTTCTTC. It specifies CASSFDYTGINEQFF.

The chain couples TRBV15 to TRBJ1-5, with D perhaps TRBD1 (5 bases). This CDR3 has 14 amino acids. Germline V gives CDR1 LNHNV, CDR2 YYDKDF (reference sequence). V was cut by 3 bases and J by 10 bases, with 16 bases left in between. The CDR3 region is CATSRLGHPQPQHF. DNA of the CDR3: TGTGCCACCAGCAGGCTCGGACACCCTCAACCCCAGCATTTT.

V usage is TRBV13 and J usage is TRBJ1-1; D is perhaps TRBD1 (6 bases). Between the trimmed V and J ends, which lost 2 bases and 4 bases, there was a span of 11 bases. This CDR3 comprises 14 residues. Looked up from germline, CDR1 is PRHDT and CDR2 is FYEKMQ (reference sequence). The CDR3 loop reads CASSLTRGFTEAFF. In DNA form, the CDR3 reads TGTGCCAGCAGCTTAACCAGGGGTTTCACTGAAGCTTTCTTT.

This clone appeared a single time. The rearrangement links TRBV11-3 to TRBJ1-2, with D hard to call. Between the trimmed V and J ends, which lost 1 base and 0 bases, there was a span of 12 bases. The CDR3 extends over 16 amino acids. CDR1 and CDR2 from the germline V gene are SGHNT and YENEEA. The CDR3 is CASSLGVASPNYGYTF. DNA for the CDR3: TGTGCCAGCAGCTTAGGTGTGGCATCCCCTAACTATGGCTACACCTTC.

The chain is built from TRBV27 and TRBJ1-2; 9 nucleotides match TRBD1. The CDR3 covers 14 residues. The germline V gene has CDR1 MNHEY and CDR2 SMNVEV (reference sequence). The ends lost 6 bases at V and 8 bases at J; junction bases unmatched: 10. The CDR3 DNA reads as TGTGCCAGCAGCCGGACAGGGGAAAGCTACGGCTACACCTTC. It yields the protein CASSRTGESYGYTF.

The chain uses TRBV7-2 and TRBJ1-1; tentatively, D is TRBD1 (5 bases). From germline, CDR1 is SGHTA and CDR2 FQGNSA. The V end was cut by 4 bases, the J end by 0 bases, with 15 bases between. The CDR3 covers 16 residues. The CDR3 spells CASSWRQTPMNTEAFF. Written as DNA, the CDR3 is TGTGCCAGCAGCTGGAGACAGACCCCAATGAACACTGAAGCTTTCTTT.